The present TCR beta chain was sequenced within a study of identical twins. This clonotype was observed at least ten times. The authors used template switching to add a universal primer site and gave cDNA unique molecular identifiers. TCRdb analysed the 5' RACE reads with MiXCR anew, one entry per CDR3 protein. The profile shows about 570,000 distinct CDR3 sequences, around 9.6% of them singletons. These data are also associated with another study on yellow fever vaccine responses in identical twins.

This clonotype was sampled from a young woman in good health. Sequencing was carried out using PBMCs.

For the CDR3, the DNA is TGCGCCAGCAGCTTCTCGGGACGGCAGCCTATGGAACATGGCTACACCTTC. Its protein is CASSFSGRQPMEHGYTF. This rearrangement joins TRBV5-1 to TRBJ1-2; D might be TRBD1 (5 bases). Germline CDR1 is SGHRS and CDR2 is YFSETQ. This CDR3 is 17 amino acids long. With 2 bases removed from V and 6 bases from J, the gap between germline ends came to 23 bases.